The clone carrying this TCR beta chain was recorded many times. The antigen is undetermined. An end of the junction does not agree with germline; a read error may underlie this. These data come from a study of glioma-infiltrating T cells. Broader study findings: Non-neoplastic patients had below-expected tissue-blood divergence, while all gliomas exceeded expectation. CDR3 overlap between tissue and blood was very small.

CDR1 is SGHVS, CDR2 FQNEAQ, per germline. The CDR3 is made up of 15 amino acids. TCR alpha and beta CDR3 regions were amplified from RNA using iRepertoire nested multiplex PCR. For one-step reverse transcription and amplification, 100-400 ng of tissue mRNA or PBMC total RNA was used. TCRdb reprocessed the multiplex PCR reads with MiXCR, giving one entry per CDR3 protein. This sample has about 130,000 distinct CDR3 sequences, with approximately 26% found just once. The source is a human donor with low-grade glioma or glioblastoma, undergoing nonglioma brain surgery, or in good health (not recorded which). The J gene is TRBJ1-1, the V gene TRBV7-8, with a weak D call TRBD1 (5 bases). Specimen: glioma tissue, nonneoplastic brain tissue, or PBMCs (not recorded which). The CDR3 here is CASILEGRVDTEAFF. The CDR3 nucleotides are TGTGCCAGCATCTTAGAGGGGCGAGTAGACACTGAAGCTTTCTTT.